Below, one TCR beta chain is given with its context. The source of the sample is a study of blood T cell repertoires in COVID-19. Clones were sequenced by immunoSEQ multiplex PCR, and TCRdb holds only the in-frame ones, with some missing. The repertoire includes roughly 250,000 clones, around 81% of them detected once, and 15% to 19% sits in the top ten. The clonotype comes from a person between 65 and 79 years old with COVID-19, enrolled during active disease. The sample consisted of peripheral blood.

The CDR3 sequence is CASSFGSGAYNEQFF. For the CDR3, the DNA is TGTGCCAGCAGCTTCGGTAGCGGGGCTTACAATGAGCAGTTCTTC. This chain uses TRBV7-6 with TRBJ2-1, with 8 bases that match TRBD2. V gave up 3 bases and J gave up 4 bases; unmatched junction bases: 5. The CDR3 runs 15 residues. The germline V gene has CDR1 SGHVS and CDR2 FNYEAQ. Drawing the rest from reference TRBV7-6 and TRBJ2-1, the complete variable domain is GAGVSQSPRYKVTKRGQDVALRCDPISGHVSLYWYRQALGQGPEFLTYFNYEAQQDKSGLPNDRFSAERPEGSISTLTIQRTEQRDSAMYRCASSFGSGAYNEQFFGPGTRLTVL.